The T cell receptor beta chain under discussion was sequenced for a study of blood T cell repertoires in COVID-19. CDR3 length equals 14 residues. Germline V CDR1 and CDR2: SGDLS, YYNGEE. J lost 11 bases, V lost 5 bases, and 15 bases had no gene match. The table came from immunoSEQ multiplex PCR; TCRdb's copy has only in-frame clones and leaves some out. The sample carries approximately 220,000 clones, roughly 88% recorded once. The TCR was taken from a woman aged 40 to 49 with acute COVID-19. This chain uses TRBV9 with TRBJ1-2, with 7 bases fitting TRBD1. Sequenced input: PBMCs or T cells enriched from blood (not recorded which). CDR3 protein: CASSSSQGIVDYTF. In nucleotides, the CDR3 is TGTGCCAGCAGTTCGTCACAGGGGATCGTCGATTACACCTTC.